This T cell receptor beta chain was recovered during a study of T-cell reconstitution after alpha-beta-depleted transplantation in children. Trimming removed 7 bases from V and 1 base from J, with 11 bases in between. The CDR3 length is 13 residues. The germline V gene has CDR1 DFQATT and CDR2 SNEGSKA (reference sequence). A word on this clonotype: Its target is not known.

Study observations and caveats: At day 60, the high TCRbeta diversity found in some patients originated from recipient T cells and thymic progenitors that had survived. Newly made T cells mostly supplied T-cell counts and diversity one year after transplant. By about two months after transplant, alpha-beta T cells reportedly arose from several hundred graft clones that had expanded.

Unique molecular identifiers were incorporated when the TCRbeta library was constructed. TCRdb redid the calling of the PCR reads with MiXCR, one entry per CDR3 protein. The table shows around 110,000 distinct CDR3 sequences, with approximately 10% occurring only once. V is TRBV20-1 and J is TRBJ1-5; D is perhaps TRBD1 (6 bases). The specimen comprised PBMCs, sampled before TCRalphabeta/CD19-depleted stem cell transplant. This clonotype originated in a boy aged 2 to 9 with acute lymphoblastic leukemia, due to receive a stem cell transplant. The CDR3 loop reads CSVGQPSNQPQHF. CDR3 sequence (DNA): TGCAGTGTTGGACAGCCAAGCAATCAGCCCCAGCATTTT.